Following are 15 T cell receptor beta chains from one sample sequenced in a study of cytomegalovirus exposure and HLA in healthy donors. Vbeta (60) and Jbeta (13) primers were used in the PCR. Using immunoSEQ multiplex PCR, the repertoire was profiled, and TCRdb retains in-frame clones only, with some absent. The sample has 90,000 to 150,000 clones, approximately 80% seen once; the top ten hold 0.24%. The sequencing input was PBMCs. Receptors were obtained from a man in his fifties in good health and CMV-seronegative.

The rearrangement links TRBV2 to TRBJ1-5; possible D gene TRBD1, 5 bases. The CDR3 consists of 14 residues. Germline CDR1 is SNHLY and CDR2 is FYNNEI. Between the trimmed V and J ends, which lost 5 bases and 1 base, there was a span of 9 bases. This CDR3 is CASSPDSSNQPQHF. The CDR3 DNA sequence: TGTGCCAGCAGTCCTGACAGCAGCAATCAGCCCCAGCATTTT.

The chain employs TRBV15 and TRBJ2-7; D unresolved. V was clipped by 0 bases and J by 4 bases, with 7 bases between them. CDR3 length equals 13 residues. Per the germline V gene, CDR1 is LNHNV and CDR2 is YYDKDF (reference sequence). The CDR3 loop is CATSRDGVYEQYF. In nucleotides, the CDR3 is TGTGCCACCAGCAGAGATGGAGTTTACGAGCAGTACTTC.

The DNA of the CDR3 is TGTGCCAGCAGCTTAAGGGTAACGGGACAGCGAGTCTATGGCTACACCTTC. Protein product: CASSLRVTGQRVYGYTF. The rearrangement joins TRBV7-2 to TRBJ1-2, with 7 bases that match TRBD1. Looked up from germline, CDR1 is SGHTA and CDR2 is FQGNSA. The CDR3 consists of 17 residues. V gave up 2 bases and J gave up 4 bases; unmatched junction bases: 13.

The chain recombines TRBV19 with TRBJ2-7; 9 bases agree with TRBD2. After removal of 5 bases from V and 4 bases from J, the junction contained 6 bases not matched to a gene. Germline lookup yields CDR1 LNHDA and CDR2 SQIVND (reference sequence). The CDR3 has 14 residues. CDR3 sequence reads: CASSELAGLYEQYF. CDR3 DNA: TGTGCCAGTAGTGAACTAGCGGGTTTATACGAGCAGTACTTC.

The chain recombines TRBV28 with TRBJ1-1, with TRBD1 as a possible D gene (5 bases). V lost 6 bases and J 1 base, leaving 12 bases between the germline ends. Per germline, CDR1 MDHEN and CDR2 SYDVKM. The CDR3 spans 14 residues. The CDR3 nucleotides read TGTGCCAGCAGCCCAGGGAAGAGGAACACTGAAGCTTTCTTT. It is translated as CASSPGKRNTEAFF.

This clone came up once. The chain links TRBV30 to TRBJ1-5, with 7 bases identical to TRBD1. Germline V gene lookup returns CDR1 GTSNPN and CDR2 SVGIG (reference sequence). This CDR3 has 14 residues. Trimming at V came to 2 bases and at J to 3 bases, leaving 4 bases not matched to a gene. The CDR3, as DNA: TGTGCCTGGAGTTCGGACAGGTACAATCAGCCCCAGCATTTT. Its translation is CAWSSDRYNQPQHF.

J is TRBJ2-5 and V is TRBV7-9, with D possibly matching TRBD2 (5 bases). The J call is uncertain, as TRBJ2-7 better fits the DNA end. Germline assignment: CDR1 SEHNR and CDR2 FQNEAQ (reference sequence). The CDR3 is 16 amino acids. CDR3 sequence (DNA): TGTGCCAGCAGCTTAGATGCGGTGCGGGTAGGGTACGAGCAGTACTTC. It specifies CASSLDAVRVGYEQYF.

CDR3 sequence (DNA): TGCAGCGTTGGGGCAGGGGCGTTGGGGCCCCAGCATTTT. Amino acid sequence: CSVGAGALGPQHF. V gene TRBV29-1 combines with J gene TRBJ1-5; TRBD1 might be the D (6 bases). Germline V lookup: CDR1 SQVTM, CDR2 ANQGSEA. Trimming took off 4 bases at V and 9 bases at J, with 16 bases between the two ends. This CDR3 is built from 13 residues.

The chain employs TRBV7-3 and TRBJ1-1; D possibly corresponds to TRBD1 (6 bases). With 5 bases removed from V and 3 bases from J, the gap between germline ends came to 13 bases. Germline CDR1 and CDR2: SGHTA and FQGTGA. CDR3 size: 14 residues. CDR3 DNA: TGTGCCAGCAGCCCTCAGGGGACGCACACTGAAGCTTTCTTT. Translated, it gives CASSPQGTHTEAFF.

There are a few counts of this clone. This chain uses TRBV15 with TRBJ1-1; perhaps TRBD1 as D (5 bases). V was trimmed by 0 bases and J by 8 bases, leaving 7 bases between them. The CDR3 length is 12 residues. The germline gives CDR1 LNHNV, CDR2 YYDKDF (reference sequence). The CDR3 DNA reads TGTGCCACCAGCAGAGATAGGGGAGAAGCTTTCTTT. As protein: CATSRDRGEAFF.

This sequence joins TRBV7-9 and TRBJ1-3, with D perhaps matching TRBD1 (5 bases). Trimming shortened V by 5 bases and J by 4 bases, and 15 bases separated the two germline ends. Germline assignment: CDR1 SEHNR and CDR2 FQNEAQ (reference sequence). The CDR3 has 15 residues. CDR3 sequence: CASSPRRGWGNTIYF. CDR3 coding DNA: TGTGCCAGCAGCCCGCGGAGGGGTTGGGGAAACACCATATATTTT.

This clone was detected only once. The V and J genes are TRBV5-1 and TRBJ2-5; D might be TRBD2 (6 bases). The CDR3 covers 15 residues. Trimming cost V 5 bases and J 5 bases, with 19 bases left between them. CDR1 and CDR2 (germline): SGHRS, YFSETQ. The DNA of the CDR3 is TGCGCCAGCAGTAAAGATATCAGGGCGGGGGAGACCCAGTACTTC. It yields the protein CASSKDIRAGETQYF.

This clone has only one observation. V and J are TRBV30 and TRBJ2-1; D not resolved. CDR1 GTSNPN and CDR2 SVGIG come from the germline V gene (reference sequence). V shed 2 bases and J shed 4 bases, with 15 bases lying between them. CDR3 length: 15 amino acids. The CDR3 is CAWSLGSSPYNEQFF. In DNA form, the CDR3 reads TGTGCCTGGAGTCTCGGTTCTAGTCCTTACAATGAGCAGTTCTTC.

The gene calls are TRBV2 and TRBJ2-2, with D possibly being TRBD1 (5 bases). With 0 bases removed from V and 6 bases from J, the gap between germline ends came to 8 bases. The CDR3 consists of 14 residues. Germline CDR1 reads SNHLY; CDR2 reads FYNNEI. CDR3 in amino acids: CASSEAVGAGELFF. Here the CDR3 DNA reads TGTGCCAGCAGTGAAGCGGTAGGGGCCGGGGAGCTGTTTTTT.

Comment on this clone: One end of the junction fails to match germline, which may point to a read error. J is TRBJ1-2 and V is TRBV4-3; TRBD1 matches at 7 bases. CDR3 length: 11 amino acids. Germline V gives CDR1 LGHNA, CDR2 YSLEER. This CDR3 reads CASSTTGSTAF. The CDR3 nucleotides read TGCGCCAGCAGCACGACAGGGTCCACCGCCTTC.